This TCR beta chain derives from a study of blood T cell repertoires in COVID-19. Study-level information: Acute-phase and convalescent COVID-19 samples originated in the United States, Italy and Spain. T cells, B-cell-depleted T cells, or PBMCs provided the cDNA or gDNA that served as material.

Germline V gene sequence: CDR1 MNHEY, CDR2 SVGEGT. The V gene lost 6 bases and the J gene lost 2 bases, with 13 bases spanning the gap. The CDR3 extends over 14 amino acids. In the original analysis: Quantification of nucleated cells was approximated via reference gene primer amplification. Method: immunoSEQ multiplex PCR; TCRdb's copy keeps in-frame clones and lacks some. Clonal size and the V and J genes are those of that table, whereas D and trimming came from the DNA. The table has some 56,000 clones, 86% seen once. This sequence originates from an elderly woman with acute or convalescent COVID-19. Material for sequencing was peripheral blood. V is TRBV6-2 or TRBV6-3 and J is TRBJ1-2; D uncertain. In DNA, the CDR3 is TGTGCCAGCAGCCTAACTTTGAGCAACTATGGCTACACCTTC. Encoded protein: CASSLTLSNYGYTF.